A selection of T cell receptor beta chains follows, all from one sample in a study of T cells in Graves' hyperthyroidism and ophthalmopathy. Each CDR3 protein is one row after TCRdb ran MiXCR on the multiplex PCR reads. In the table there are more than 500,000 distinct CDR3 sequences, roughly 14% of which are singletons. Sequences were obtained from blood. The receptors originated from a woman in her thirties or forties with Graves' ophthalmopathy. CDR3s include the opening cysteine and the closing phenylalanine or tryptophan. A D gene is named only where the DNA matches it firmly. Rows may omit the clone size; those that give it use once, few, many or a size class.

>many|16|TRBJ2-7|TRBV27|TRBD2
CASSPDTTSVGYEQYF
TGTGCCAGCAGTCCGGACACAACTAGCGTCGGCTACGAGCAGTACTTC
>.|16|TRBJ2-7|TRBV24-1|TRBD1
CATSDRQGLFYYEQYF
TGTGCCACCAGTGATCGACAGGGGCTTTTTTACTACGAGCAGTACTTC
>many|15|TRBJ2-7|TRBV7-2|.
CASSLAAGSVYEQYF
TGTGCCAGCAGCTTAGCGGCGGGAAGCGTCTACGAGCAGTACTTC
>.|12|TRBJ1-2|TRBV6-2/TRBV6-3|.
CASRDSREGYTF
TGTGCCAGCCGGGACTCCCGGGAGGGCTACACCTTC
>few|12|TRBJ1-1|TRBV30|TRBD1
CALDQGGTEAFF
TGTGCCTTGGACCAGGGGGGAACTGAAGCTTTCTTT
>many|18|TRBJ2-5|TRBV30|TRBD1
CAWSGSGTGTGGYQRQYF
TGTGCCTGGAGTGGGAGTGGGACCGGGACAGGGGGCTATCAGCGCCAGTACTTC
>.|14|TRBJ1-1|TRBV3-1|.
CASSPGSSPTEAFF
TGTGCCAGCAGCCCTGGATCCAGCCCCACTGAAGCTTTCTTT
>.|15|TRBJ2-7|TRBV9|TRBD1
CASSDKDRGDYEQYF
TGTGCCAGCAGCGACAAGGACAGGGGGGACTACGAGCAGTACTTC
>many|14|TRBJ1-5|TRBV6-5|TRBD1
CASRFGTGNQPQHF
TGTGCCAGCCGGTTCGGGACAGGCAATCAGCCCCAGCATTTT
>many|13|TRBJ2-5|TRBV19|.
CASSGIGEETQYF
TGTGCCAGTAGTGGTATCGGGGAAGAGACCCAGTACTTC
>many|13|TRBJ2-7|TRBV20-1|.
CSAPEATRNEQYF
TGCAGTGCCCCCGAGGCCACGAGGAACGAGCAGTACTTC